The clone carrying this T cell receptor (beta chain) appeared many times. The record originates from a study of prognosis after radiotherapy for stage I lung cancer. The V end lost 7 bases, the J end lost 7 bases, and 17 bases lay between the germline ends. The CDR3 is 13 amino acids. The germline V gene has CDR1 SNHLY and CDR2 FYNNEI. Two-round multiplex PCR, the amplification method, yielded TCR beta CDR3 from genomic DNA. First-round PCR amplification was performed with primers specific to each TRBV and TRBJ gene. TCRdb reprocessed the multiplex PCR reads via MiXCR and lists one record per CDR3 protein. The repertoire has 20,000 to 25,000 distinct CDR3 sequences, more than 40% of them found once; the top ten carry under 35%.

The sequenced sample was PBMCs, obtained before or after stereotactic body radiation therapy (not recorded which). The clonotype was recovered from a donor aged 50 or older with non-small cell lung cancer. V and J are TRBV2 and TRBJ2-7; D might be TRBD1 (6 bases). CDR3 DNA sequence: TGTGCCAGCACGCCACAGGGTACGGGGGAGCAGTACTTC. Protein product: CASTPQGTGEQYF.